Below, 10 T cell receptor beta chains from the same sample are listed, as sequenced in a study of prognosis after radiotherapy for stage I lung cancer. The TCR beta CDR3 region was amplified from genomic DNA, with two rounds of multiplex PCR being used for the amplification. Primers (each specific to one TRBV or TRBJ gene) were used in first-round PCR. TCRdb re-called the multiplex PCR reads with MiXCR, one entry per CDR3 protein. The sample lists roughly 38,000 distinct CDR3 sequences, roughly 25% occurring once. The sample in question was PBMCs, obtained before or after stereotactic body radiation therapy (not recorded which). The receptors shown here come from a donor of 50 years or more with non-small cell lung cancer.

This clonotype was observed a handful of times. It may be a read error: a sequence one base away is much more abundant. This chain uses TRBV11-2 with TRBJ2-5; 15 nucleotides match TRBD2. CDR1 is SGHAT, CDR2 FQNNGV, per germline. The CDR3 has 16 residues. In DNA form, the CDR3 reads TGTGCCAGCAACCCCGGACTAGCGGGGGGGGCGGAGACCCAGCACTTC. Translated: CASNPGLAGGAETQHF. The full variable domain, in which reference TRBV11-2 and TRBJ2-5 provide the parts outside the CDR3, is EAGVAQSPRYKIIEKRQSVAFWCNPISGHATLYWYQQILGQGPKLLIQFQNNGVVDDSQLPKDRFSAERLKGVDSTLKIQPAKLEDSAVYLCASNPGLAGGAETQHFGPGTRLLVL.

In this sample, this clonotype turned up many times. The chain combines TRBV24-1 with TRBJ2-1, with 13 bases fitting TRBD2. Trimming cost V 7 bases and J 5 bases; bases outside gene matches: 7. There are 16 residues in the CDR3. Germline-derived CDR1 and CDR2 are KGHDR and SFDVKD. Written as DNA, the CDR3 is TGTGCCACCAGGACGACCGGGACTAGCGGGGACAATGAGCAGTTCTTC. Its translation is CATRTTGTSGDNEQFF.

This clonotype has ten or more counts. The chain carries TRBV19 and TRBJ2-7, with TRBD2 identical over 7 bases. Germline V lookup: CDR1 LNHDA, CDR2 SQIVND (reference sequence). The CDR3 contains 14 residues. Trimming cost V 4 bases and J 3 bases; bases outside gene matches: 6. CDR3 in amino acids: CASSKASGDYEQYF. In DNA form, the CDR3 reads TGTGCCAGTAGTAAGGCTAGCGGTGACTACGAGCAGTACTTC.

This rearrangement joins TRBV5-1 to TRBJ2-2; perhaps TRBD1 as D (5 bases). V lost 0 bases to trimming and J lost 3 bases, with 12 bases between them. CDR1 is SGHRS, CDR2 YFSETQ, per germline. This CDR3 has 16 residues. CDR3 in amino acids: CASSLASGLYTGELFF. The CDR3 DNA follows: TGCGCCAGCAGCTTGGCGTCAGGGCTTTACACCGGGGAGCTGTTTTTT.

This clonotype was observed a handful of times. This chain connects TRBV4-1 to TRBJ2-2, with 8 bases matching TRBD1. The CDR3 has 24 amino acids. The V segment lost 2 bases and the J segment 4 bases; nucleotides outside the gene matches: 30. CDR1 and CDR2 from the germline V gene are MGHRA and YSYEKL. CDR3 DNA: TGCGCCAGCAGCCAAAGGTCCGACAGGGGTAGTGAGGGATTGCCTCGGCCGACCACCGGGGAGCTGTTTTTT. Residues: CASSQRSDRGSEGLPRPTTGELFF.

Comments on this clonotype: One base away lies a much larger clone, so this may be a sequencing read error. The CDR3 loop is CASRGFHSNQPQRF. DNA for the CDR3: TGTGCCAGCCGGGGATTCCATAGCAATCAGCCCCAGCGTTTT. The V call is TRBV6-1, the J call TRBJ1-5; D is unresolved. Germline V gene data show CDR1 as MNHNS and CDR2 as SASEGT. This CDR3 contains 14 residues.

V and J are TRBV28 and TRBJ1-5, with unresolved D. CDR3 size: 11 residues. V gave up 8 bases and J gave up 6 bases, with 8 bases separating them. Germline V gives CDR1 MDHEN, CDR2 SYDVKM. CDR3 nucleotides: TGTGCCAGCTCCCTAGCTCAGCCCCAGCATTTT. Its translation: CASSLAQPQHF.

This clonotype appeared many times. The chain couples TRBV28 to TRBJ1-6, with 7 positions matching TRBD1. This CDR3 is built from 15 residues. The germline gives CDR1 MDHEN, CDR2 SYDVKM. J was trimmed by 9 bases and V by 6 bases; bases with no gene match: 11. CDR3 DNA: TGTGCCAGCAGGCCCCCGGACAGGAGGGGTTCACCCCTCCACTTT. It is translated as CASRPPDRRGSPLHF.

This clonotype appeared a few times. A much bigger clone sits one base away, suggesting this may be a read error. J is TRBJ2-2 and V is TRBV15; 11 bases agree with TRBD2. The CDR3 is 17 residues long. After removal of 1 base from V and 4 bases from J, the junction contained 5 bases not matched to a gene. Germline V gene data show CDR1 as LNHNV and CDR2 as YYDKDF (reference sequence). The CDR3: CATSRVPTSGSTGELFF. CDR3 nucleotide sequence: TGTGCCACCAGCAGAGTGCCCACTAGCGGGAGCACCGGGGAGCTGTTTTTT. The variable domain in full, completed from reference TRBV15 and TRBJ2-2, reads DAMVIQNPRYQVTQFGKPVTLSCSQTLNHNVMYWYQQKSSQAPKLLFHYYDKDFNNEADTPDNFQSRRPNTSFCFLDIRSPGLGDTAMYLCATSRVPTSGSTGELFFGEGSRLTVL.

Regarding this clonotype: Just one base apart from a much larger clone, this may be a read error. The chain carries TRBV19 and TRBJ1-1, with D possibly being TRBD1 (6 bases). CDR3 length equals 14 residues. Germline CDR1 LNHDA, CDR2 SQIVND (reference sequence). The CDR3 here is CASSLREGDTEVFF. The CDR3 DNA is TGTGCCAGTAGTTTAAGGGAAGGGGACACTGAAGTTTTCTTT.